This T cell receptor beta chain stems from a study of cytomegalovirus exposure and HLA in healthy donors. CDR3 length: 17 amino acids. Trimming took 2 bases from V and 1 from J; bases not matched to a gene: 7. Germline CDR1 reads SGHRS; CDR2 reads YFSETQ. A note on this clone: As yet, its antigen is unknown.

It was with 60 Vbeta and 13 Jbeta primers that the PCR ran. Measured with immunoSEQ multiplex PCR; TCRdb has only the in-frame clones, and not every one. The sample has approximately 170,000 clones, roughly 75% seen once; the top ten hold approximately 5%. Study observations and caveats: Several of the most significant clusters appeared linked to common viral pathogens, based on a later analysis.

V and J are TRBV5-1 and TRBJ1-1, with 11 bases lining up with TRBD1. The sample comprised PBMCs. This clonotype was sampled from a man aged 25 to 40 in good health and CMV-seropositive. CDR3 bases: TGCGCCAGCAGCTTACGGACAGGGGGCCCCCCGAACACTGAAGCTTTCTTT. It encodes CASSLRTGGPPNTEAFF.